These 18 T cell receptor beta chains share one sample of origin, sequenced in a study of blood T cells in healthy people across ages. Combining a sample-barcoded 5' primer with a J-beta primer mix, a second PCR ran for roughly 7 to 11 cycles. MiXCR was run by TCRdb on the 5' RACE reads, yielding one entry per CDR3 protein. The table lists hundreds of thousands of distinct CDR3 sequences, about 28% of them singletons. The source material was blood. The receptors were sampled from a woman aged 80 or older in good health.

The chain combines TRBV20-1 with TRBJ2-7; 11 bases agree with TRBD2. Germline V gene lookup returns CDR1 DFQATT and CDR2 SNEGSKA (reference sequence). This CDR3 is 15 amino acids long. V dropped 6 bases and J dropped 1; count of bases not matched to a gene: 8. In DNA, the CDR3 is TGCAGTGCACCCGACCGGACTAGCGGGTCCTACGAGCAGTACTTC. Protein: CSAPDRTSGSYEQYF.

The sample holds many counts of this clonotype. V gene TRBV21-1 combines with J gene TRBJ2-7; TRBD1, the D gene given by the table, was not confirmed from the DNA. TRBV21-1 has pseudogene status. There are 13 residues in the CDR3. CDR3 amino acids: CASSKGRDYEQYF. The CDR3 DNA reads TGTGCCAGCAGCAAGGGAAGGGACTACGAGCAGTACTTC.

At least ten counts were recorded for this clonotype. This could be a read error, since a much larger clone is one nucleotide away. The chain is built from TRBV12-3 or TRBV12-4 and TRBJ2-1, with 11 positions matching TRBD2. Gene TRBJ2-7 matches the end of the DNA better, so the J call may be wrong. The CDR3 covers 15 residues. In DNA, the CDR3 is TGTGCCAGCAGTATCGGGACTAGCGGTTACAATGAGCAGTACTTC. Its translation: CASSIGTSGYNEQYF.

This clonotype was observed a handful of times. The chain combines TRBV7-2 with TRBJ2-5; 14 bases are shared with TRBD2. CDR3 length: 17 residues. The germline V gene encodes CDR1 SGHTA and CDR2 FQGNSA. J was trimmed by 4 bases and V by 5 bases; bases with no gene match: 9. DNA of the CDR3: TGTGCCAGCAGCCTACAGACTAGCGGGGGGGCTTTAGAGACCCAGTACTTC. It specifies CASSLQTSGGALETQYF.

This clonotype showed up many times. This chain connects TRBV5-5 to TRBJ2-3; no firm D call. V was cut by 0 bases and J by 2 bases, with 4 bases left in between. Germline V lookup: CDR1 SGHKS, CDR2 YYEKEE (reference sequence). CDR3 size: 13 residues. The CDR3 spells CASSLAATDTQYF. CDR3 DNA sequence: TGTGCCAGCAGCTTGGCGGCCACAGATACGCAGTATTTT.

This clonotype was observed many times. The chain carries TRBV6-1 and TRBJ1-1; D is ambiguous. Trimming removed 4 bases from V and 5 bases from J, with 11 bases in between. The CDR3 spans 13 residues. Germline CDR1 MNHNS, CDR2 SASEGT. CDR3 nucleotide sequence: TGTGCCAGCAGTGCGTCATTTGGGACTGAAGCTTTCTTT. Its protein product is CASSASFGTEAFF.

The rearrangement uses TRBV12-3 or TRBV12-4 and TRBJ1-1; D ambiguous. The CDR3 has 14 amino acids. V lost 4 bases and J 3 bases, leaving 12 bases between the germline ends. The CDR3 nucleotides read TGTGCCAGCAGTTACCCAGGCTGGGACACTGAAGCTTTCTTT. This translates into CASSYPGWDTEAFF.

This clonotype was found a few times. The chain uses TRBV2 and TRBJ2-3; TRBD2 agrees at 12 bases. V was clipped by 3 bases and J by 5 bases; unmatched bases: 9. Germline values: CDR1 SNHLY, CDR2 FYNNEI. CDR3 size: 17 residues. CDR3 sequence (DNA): TGTGCCAGCAGTGAGTCTCCTAGCGGGGGGGGACGAGATACGCAGTATTTT. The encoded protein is CASSESPSGGGRDTQYF.

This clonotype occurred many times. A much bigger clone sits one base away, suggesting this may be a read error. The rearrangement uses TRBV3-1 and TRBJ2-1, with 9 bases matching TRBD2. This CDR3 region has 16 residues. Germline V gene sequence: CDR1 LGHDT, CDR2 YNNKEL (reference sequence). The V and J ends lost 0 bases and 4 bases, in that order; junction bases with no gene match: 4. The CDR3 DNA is TGTGCCAGCAGCCAAGAGGGAGCGGGGGGTTACAATGAGCAGTTCTTC. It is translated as CASSQEGAGGYNEQFF.

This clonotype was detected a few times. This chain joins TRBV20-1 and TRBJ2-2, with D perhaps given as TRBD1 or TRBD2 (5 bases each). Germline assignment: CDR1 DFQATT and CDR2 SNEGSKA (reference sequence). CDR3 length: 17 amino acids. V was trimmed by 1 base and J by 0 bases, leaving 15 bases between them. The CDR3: CSARVPMGVANTGELFF. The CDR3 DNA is TGCAGTGCTAGAGTCCCGATGGGGGTCGCGAACACCGGGGAGCTGTTTTTT.

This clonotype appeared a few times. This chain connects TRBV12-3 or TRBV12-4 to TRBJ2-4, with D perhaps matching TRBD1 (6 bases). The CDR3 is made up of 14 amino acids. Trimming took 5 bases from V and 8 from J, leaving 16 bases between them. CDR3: CASSLTGLGDIQYF. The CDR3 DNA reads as TGTGCCAGCAGTCTAACAGGGTTAGGGGACATTCAGTACTTC.

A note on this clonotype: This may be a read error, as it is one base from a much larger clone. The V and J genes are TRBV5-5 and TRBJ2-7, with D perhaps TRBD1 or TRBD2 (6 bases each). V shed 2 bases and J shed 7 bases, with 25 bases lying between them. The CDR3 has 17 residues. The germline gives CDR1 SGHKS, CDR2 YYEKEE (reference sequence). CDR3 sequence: CASSLGPGAGVRNEQYF. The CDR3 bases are TGTGCCAGCAGCTTAGGCCCGGGGGCAGGGGTGCGCAATGAGCAGTACTTC.

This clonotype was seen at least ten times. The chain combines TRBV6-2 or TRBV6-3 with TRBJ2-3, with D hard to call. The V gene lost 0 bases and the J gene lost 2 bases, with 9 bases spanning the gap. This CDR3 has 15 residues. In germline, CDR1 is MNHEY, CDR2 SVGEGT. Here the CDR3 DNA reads TGTGCCAGCAGTTACTCAAGGACCATCACAGATACGCAGTATTTT. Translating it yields CASSYSRTITDTQYF.

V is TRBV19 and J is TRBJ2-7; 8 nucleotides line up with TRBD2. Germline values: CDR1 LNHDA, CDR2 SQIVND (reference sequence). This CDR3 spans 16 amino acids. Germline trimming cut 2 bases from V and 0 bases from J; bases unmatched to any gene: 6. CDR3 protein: CASSITGLGSSYEQYF. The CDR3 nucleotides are TGTGCCAGTAGTATAACGGGACTAGGGTCCTCCTACGAGCAGTACTTC.

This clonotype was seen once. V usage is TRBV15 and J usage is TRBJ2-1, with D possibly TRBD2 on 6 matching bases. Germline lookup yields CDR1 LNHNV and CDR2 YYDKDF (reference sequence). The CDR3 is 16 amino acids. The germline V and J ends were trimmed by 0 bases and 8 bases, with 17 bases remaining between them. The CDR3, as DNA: TGTGCCACCAGCAGAGATGGAGGGCTCAACGGCGATGAGCAGTTCTTC. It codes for CATSRDGGLNGDEQFF.

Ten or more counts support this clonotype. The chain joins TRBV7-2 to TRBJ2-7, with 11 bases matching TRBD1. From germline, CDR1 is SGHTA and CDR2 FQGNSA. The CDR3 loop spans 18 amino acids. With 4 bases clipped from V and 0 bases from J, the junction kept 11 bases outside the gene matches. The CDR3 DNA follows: TGTGCCAGCAGCTATCGAGGGACAGGGGGTCCGAGCTCCTACGAGCAGTACTTC. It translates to CASSYRGTGGPSSYEQYF.

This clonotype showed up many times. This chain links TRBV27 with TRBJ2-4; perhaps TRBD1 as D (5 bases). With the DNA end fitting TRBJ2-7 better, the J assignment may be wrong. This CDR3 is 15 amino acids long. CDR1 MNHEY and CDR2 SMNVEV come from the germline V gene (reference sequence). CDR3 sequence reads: CASSPGAGEGNEQYF. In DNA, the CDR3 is TGTGCCAGCAGCCCTGGGGCTGGTGAAGGGAACGAGCAGTACTTC.

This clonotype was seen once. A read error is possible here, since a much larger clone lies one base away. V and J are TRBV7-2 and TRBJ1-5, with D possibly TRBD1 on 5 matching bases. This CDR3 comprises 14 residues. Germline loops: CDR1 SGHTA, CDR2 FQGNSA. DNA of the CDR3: TGTGCCAGCAACTTAGCGACAGCGAATCAGCCCCAGCATTTT. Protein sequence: CASNLATANQPQHF.